Below are 6 T cell receptor beta chains sequenced from a single sample in a study of STAT3 mutations in large granular lymphocyte leukemia. Study results and caveats: Every T-cell large granular lymphocyte leukemia patient had at least one immunodominant TCR beta clonotype.

For these TCRs, the target antigens are not known. Using immunoSEQ multiplex PCR, the repertoire was profiled, and TCRdb retains in-frame clones only, with some absent. The table lists 37,000 or so clones, approximately 90% of them singletons. Sequencing used PBMCs. These receptor sequences come from a human donor with T large granular lymphocyte leukemia. Some clones in this sample may be carry-over from other donors' samples.

This clone was seen a handful of times. The chain links TRBV28 to TRBJ2-7, with TRBD1 matching 7 bases. V shed 5 bases, J shed 0 bases, and the junction held 1 base outside the gene matches. CDR1 MDHEN and CDR2 SYDVKM come from the germline V gene. The CDR3 extends over 13 amino acids. The DNA for the CDR3 is TGTGCCAGCAGTGGGGACAGCTCCTACGAGCAGTACTTC. It translates to CASSGDSSYEQYF.

The chain carries TRBV18 and TRBJ2-1; 9 bases line up with TRBD2. This CDR3 has 17 residues. The J segment lost 7 bases and the V segment lost 0 bases, leaving 10 bases of the junction unmatched. Per germline, CDR1 KGHSH and CDR2 LQKENI. CDR3 nucleotide sequence: TGTGCCAGCTCACCACCGGCCTTAGCGGGGGAAAGAAATGAGCAGTTCTTC. It yields the protein CASSPPALAGERNEQFF.

The sample holds a few counts of this clone. This chain joins TRBV27 and TRBJ2-7; 8 bases align to TRBD1. The germline V gene has CDR1 MNHEY and CDR2 SMNVEV (reference sequence). The CDR3 is 15 residues long. The J segment lost 6 bases and the V segment lost 5 bases, leaving 12 bases of the junction unmatched. The chain's CDR3 is CASSLTQGAGGEQYF. DNA for the CDR3: TGTGCCAGCAGTCTGACGCAGGGGGCTGGGGGCGAGCAGTACTTC.

The chain recombines TRBV6-6 with TRBJ1-4; D ambiguous. This CDR3 contains 14 residues. V lost 2 bases and J lost 5, with 9 bases in between. Germline V gene data show CDR1 as MNHNY and CDR2 as SVGAGI (reference sequence). CDR3 bases: TGTGCCAGCAGTTACCACCAGTCAAATGAAAAACTGTTTTTT. As protein: CASSYHQSNEKLFF.

The chain combines TRBV6-1 with TRBJ1-2; a possible D gene is TRBD1 (5 bases). Trimming cost V 1 base and J 2 bases, with 11 bases left between them. The CDR3 runs to 15 residues. CDR1 and CDR2 from the germline V gene are MNHNS and SASEGT. CDR3 in DNA: TGTGCCAGCAGTGAAGGCTTGGGGGAGAACTATGGCTACACCTTC. Translated, it gives CASSEGLGENYGYTF.

The chain is built from TRBV9 and TRBJ2-3; TRBD2 agrees at 9 bases. Trimming at V came to 0 bases and at J to 6 bases, leaving 11 bases not matched to a gene. CDR1 and CDR2 from the germline V gene are SGDLS and YYNGEE. This CDR3 comprises 17 residues. The CDR3 here is CASSVESAGGPVDTQYF. The CDR3 coding sequence is TGTGCCAGCAGCGTAGAAAGCGCGGGGGGGCCGGTGGATACGCAGTATTTT. The full variable domain, completed using reference TRBV9 and TRBJ2-3, is DSGVTQTPKHLITATGQRVTLRCSPRSGDLSVYWYQQSLDQGLQFLIQYYNGEERAKGNILERFSAQQFPDLHSELNLSSLELGDSALYFCASSVESAGGPVDTQYFGPGTRLTVL.